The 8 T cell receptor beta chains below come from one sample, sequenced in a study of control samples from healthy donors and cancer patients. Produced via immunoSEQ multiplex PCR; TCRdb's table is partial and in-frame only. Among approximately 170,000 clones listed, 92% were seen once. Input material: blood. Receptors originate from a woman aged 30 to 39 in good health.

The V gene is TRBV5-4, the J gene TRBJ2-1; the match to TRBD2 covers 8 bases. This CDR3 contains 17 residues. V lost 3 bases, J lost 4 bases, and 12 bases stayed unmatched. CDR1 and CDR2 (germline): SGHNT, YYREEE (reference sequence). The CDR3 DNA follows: TGTGCCAGCAGCTCACGTTTCCCCGGGAGGGATTACAATGAGCAGTTCTTC. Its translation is CASSSRFPGRDYNEQFF.

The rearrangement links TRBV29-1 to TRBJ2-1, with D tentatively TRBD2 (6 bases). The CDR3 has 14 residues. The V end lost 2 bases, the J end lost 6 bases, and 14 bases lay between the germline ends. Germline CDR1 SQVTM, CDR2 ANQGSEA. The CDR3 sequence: CSVEFTASVNEQFF. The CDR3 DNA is TGCAGCGTTGAATTCACGGCTAGCGTCAATGAGCAGTTCTTC.

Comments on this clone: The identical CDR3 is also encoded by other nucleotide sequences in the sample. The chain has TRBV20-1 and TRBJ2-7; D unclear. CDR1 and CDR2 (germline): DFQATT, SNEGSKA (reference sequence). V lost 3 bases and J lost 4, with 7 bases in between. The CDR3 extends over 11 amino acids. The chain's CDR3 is CSAREGYEQYF. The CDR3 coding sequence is TGCAGTGCTAGGGAAGGGTACGAGCAGTACTTC.

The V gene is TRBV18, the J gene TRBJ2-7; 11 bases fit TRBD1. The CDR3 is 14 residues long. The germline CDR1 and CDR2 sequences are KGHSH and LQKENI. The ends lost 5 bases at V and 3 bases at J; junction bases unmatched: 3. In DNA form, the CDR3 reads TGTGCCAGCTCAGGACAGGGGGCCAACTACGAGCAGTACTTC. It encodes CASSGQGANYEQYF.

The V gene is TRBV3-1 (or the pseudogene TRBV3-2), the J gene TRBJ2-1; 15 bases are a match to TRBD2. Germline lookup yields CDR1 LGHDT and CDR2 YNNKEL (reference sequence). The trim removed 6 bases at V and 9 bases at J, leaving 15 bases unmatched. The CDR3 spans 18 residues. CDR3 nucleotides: TGTGCCAGCAGTCTCGGACTAGCGGGAGGGCCAGGGCGTAGTGAGCAGTTCTTC. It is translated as CASSLGLAGGPGRSEQFF.

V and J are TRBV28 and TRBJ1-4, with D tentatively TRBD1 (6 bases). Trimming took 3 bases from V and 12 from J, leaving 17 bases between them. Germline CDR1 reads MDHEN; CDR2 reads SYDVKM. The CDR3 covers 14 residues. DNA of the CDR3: TGTGCCAGCAGTTTTTATGCGCAGGGACACCAACTGTTTTTT. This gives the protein CASSFYAQGHQLFF.

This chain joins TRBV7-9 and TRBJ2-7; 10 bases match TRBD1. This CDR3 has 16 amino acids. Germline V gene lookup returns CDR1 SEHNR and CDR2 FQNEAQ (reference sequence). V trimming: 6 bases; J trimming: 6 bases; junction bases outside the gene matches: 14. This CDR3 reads CASSSTPGTGELEQYF. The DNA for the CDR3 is TGTGCCAGCAGTTCGACCCCCGGGACAGGGGAGCTCGAGCAGTACTTC.

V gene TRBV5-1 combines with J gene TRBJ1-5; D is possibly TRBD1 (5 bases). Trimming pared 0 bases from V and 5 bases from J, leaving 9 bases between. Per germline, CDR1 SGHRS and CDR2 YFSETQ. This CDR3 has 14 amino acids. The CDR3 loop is CASSLEGGDQPQHF. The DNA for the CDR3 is TGCGCCAGCAGCTTGGAGGGAGGGGATCAGCCCCAGCATTTT.